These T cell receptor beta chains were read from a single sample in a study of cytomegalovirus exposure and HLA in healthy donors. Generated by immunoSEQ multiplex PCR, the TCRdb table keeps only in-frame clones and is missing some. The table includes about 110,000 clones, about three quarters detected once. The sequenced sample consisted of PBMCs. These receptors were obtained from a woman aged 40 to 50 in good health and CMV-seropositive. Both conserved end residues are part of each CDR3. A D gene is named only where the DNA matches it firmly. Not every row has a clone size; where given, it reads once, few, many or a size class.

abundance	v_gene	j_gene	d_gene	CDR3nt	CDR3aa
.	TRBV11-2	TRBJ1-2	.	TGTGCCAGCAGCTTAGAAGTCGCAGGGTCGGCGTCTGGTGGCTACACCTTC	CASSLEVAGSASGGYTF
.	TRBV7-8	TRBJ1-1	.	TGTGCCAGCAGCATACTGGACAAAAACACTGAAGCTTTCTTT	CASSILDKNTEAFF
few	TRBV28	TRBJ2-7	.	TGTGCCAGCAGTTTACGGTCGGAGCAGTACTTC	CASSLRSEQYF
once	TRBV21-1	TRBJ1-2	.	TGTGCCAGCAGCAAACCTCCAGGGGTCTGTGGCTACACCTTC	CASSKPPGVCGYTF
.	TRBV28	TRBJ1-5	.	TGTGCCAGCAGCCATAGAGGTCAGCCCCAGCATTTT	CASSHRGQPQHF
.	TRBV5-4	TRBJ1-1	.	TGTGCCAGCAGCTTATCGCCCCTTTTTCGGACTATGGAAGCTTTCTTT	CASSLSPLFRTMEAFF
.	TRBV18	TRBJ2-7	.	TGTGCCAGCTCACTAATCTTCTCCTACGAGCAGTACTTC	CASSLIFSYEQYF
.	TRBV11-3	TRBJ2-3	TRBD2	TGTGCCAGCAGCTCCCCCCGGGGGGCAGATACGCAGTATTTT	CASSSPRGADTQYF
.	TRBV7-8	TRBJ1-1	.	TGTGCCAGCAGCTTATTAGGGAGGGGAGCTTTCTTT	CASSLLGRGAFF
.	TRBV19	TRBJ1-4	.	TGTGCCAGTAGGCCGATAGGGAGGGGAAATGAAAAACTGTTTTTT	CASRPIGRGNEKLFF
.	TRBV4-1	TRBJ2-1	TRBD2	TGCGCCAGCAGTACGACCGGGACTAGCTCCAATGAGCAGTTCTTC	CASSTTGTSSNEQFF
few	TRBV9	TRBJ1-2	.	TGTGCCAGCAGCCCCCTCGGAGGATCTACCTATGGCTACACCTTC	CASSPLGGSTYGYTF
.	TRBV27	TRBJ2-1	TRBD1	TGTGCCAGCAGTTCGGCTACCGGGACAGGCCCCAATGAGCAGTTCTTC	CASSSATGTGPNEQFF
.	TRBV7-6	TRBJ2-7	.	TGTGCCAGCAGCTTAGCGGAGGGAGGCTACGAGCAGTACTTC	CASSLAEGGYEQYF
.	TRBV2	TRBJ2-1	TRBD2	TGTGCCAGCAGAGAACCGACTAGCGGGGGGAACAATGAGCAGTTCTTC	CASREPTSGGNNEQFF
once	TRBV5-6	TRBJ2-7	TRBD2	TGTGCCAGCAGCGAGACCCCTTCTAGCGGGAATCCCGAGCAGTACTTC	CASSETPSSGNPEQYF
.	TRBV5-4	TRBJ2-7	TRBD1	TGTGCCAGCAGCCGGGACAGAGAGTACGAGCAGTACTTC	CASSRDREYEQYF
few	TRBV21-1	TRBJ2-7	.	TGTGCCAGCAGCAAAGGACTAGCGGACTACGAGCAGTACTTC	CASSKGLADYEQYF
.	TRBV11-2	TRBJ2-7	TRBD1	TGTGCCAGCAGCTTAGGGGACAGCTCGTTCTACGAGCAGTACTTC	CASSLGDSSFYEQYF
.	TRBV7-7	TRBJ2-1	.	TGTGCCAGCAGCTTCCAGGTTCGGTACAATGAGCAGTTCTTC	CASSFQVRYNEQFF
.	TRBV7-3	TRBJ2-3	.	TGTGCCAGCAGCTTAAGGGGGGCCGGGCAGGGGGTTTATACGCAGTATTTT	CASSLRGAGQGVYTQYF
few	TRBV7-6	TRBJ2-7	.	TGTGCCAGCAGCCAACAGGGCTACGAGCAGTACTTC	CASSQQGYEQYF
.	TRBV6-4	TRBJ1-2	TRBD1	TGTGCCAGCAGTGACTCGAACAGGGGGGCACATGGCTACACCTTC	CASSDSNRGAHGYTF
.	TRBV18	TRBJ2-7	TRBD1	TGTGCCAGCTCATTTCGGGACAGCTACTACGAGCAGTACTTC	CASSFRDSYYEQYF
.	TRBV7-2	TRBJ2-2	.	TGTGCCAGCAGCTTAGCACACAGGGCGAACGGGGAGCTGTTTTTT	CASSLAHRANGELFF
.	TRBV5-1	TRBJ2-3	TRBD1	TGCGCCAGCACCCAGGACAGGGGCACAGATACGCAGTATTTT	CASTQDRGTDTQYF
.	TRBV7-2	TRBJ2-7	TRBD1	TGTGCCAGCAGCCGCCCAGGACAGGGTAACGAGCAGTACTTC	CASSRPGQGNEQYF
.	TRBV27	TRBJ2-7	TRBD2	TGTGCCACTCGGCAGGCTAGCGGGATCTCCTACGAGCAGTACTTC	CATRQASGISYEQYF
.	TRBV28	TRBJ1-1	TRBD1	TGTGCCAGCTGCTCTCTGGGGGCGGACAGGGGGAACACTGAAGCTTTCTTT	CASCSLGADRGNTEAFF
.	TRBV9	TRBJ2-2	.	TGTGCCAGCAGCGTAGGGGGCAGGGGGGCCGGGGAGCTGTTTTTT	CASSVGGRGAGELFF
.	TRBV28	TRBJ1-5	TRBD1	TGTGCCAGCATGGGATCCGGGGCAGGGGGTAGGGATCAGCCCCAGCATTTT	CASMGSGAGGRDQPQHF
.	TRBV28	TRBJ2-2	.	TGTGCCAGCAGTTTTCGATCAGGTTACACCGGGGAGCTGTTTTTT	CASSFRSGYTGELFF
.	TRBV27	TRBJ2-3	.	TGTGCCAGCAGTTCTTCACGAGCAGATACGCAGTATTTT	CASSSSRADTQYF
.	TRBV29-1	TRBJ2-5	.	TGCAGCGTGATACTAAATGGGACTCCAGAGACCCAGTACTTC	CSVILNGTPETQYF
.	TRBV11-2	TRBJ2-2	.	TGTGCCAGCAGCTTACCGTTTTGGCGGTTAAGCACCGGGGAGCTGTTTTTT	CASSLPFWRLSTGELFF
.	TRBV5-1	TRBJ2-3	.	TGCGCCAGCAGCTATTCCGGGACACGGCCCACAGATACGCAGTATTTT	CASSYSGTRPTDTQYF
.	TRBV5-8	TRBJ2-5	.	TGTGCCAGCAGCTTTACTAGTCTAGTGGAGACCCAGTACTTC	CASSFTSLVETQYF
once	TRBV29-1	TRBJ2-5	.	TGCAGCGGGGAGGTCCCTAGGGGAGAGACCCAGTACTTC	CSGEVPRGETQYF
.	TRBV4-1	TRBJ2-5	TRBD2	TGCGCCAGCAGCCGCTCTTTGACTAGCGGCAGAGTGGCCCAGTACTTC	CASSRSLTSGRVAQYF
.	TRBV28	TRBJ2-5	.	TGTGCCAGCAGTTTACTCAACCCCGGGGTGGGGACCCAGTACTTC	CASSLLNPGVGTQYF
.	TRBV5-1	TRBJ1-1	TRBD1	TGCGCCAGCAGCTTGGGAACAGGGGGCTATGTCGCTGAAGCTTTCTTT	CASSLGTGGYVAEAFF
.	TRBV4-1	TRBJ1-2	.	TGCGCCAGCAGCCAATTGCAAGGGGCGCACTATGGCTACACCTTC	CASSQLQGAHYGYTF
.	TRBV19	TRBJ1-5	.	TGTGCCAGTATGGGGGGACTTCAGCCCCAGCATTTT	CASMGGLQPQHF
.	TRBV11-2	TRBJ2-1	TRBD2	TGTGCCAGCAGCATGATTCTAGCGGGGGAGCAGTTCTTC	CASSMILAGEQFF
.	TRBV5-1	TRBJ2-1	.	TGCGCCAGCAGCCCTAGGGGCGGGGTCGGGGAGTTCTTC	CASSPRGGVGEFF
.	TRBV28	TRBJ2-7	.	TGTGCCAGCAGCAGCCCAATAGACAGTGCCGAGCAGTACTTC	CASSSPIDSAEQYF
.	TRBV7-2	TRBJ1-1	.	TGTGCCAGCAGCTTAGTAGGAGTTATGAACACTGAAGCTTTCTTT	CASSLVGVMNTEAFF
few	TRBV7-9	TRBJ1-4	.	TGTGCCAGCAGCTTACTACACAGGGAGGGATCCTGGGAAAAACTGTTTTTT	CASSLLHREGSWEKLFF
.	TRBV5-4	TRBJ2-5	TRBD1	TGTGCCAGCAGCTCGGGGACAGGCCGTCGGGAGACCCAGTACTTC	CASSSGTGRRETQYF
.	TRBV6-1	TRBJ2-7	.	TGTGCCATCCTCAGTAGGAGCTCCTACGAGCAGTACTTC	CAILSRSSYEQYF
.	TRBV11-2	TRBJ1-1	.	TGTGCCAGCAGCTCGAGATCAGGGGCTCTGAACACTGAAGCTTTCTTT	CASSSRSGALNTEAFF
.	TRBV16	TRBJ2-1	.	TGTGCCAGCAGCCAATCTTATAGCAATGAGCAGTTCTTC	CASSQSYSNEQFF
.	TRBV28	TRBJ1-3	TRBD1	TGTGCCAGCTTAACAGGGGGCCCTGGAAACACCATATATTTT	CASLTGGPGNTIYF
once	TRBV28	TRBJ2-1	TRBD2	TGTGCCAGCAGGACTAGCGGGATCGGGAATGAGCAGTTCTTC	CASRTSGIGNEQFF
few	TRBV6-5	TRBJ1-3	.	TGTGCCAGCAGTTACAGTGCAGGGTCAGGAAACACCATATATTTT	CASSYSAGSGNTIYF
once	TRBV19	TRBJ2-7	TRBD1	TGTGCCAGTAGTATATTAGTAGGGACAGACGTCTACGAGCAGTACTTC	CASSILVGTDVYEQYF
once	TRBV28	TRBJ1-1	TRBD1	TGTGCCAGCAGTTTGACCGGGACAGGGAACCTGAACACTGAAGCTTTCTTT	CASSLTGTGNLNTEAFF